This paragraph covers one T cell receptor (beta chain) sequence. The CDR3 is made up of 14 amino acids. J was trimmed by 5 bases and V by 3 bases; bases with no gene match: 5. The data originate from a study of T cells in Graves' hyperthyroidism and ophthalmopathy. The CDR3 regions of TCR beta were amplified from RNA transcripts. RT-PCR in the first round (using the HTBI primer set) targeted the TCR CDR3. MiXCR was run by TCRdb on the multiplex PCR reads, yielding one entry per CDR3 protein. This repertoire shows 530,000 or so distinct CDR3 sequences, around 24% found once; its top ten account for about 11%.

This chain uses TRBV12-3 or TRBV12-4 with TRBJ1-1, with TRBD1 matching over 8 bases. The sequence was obtained from a woman under 40 with Graves' ophthalmopathy. The sample consisted of blood. The CDR3 is CASSFRGPETEAFF. The CDR3 bases are TGTGCCAGCAGTTTCAGGGGGCCGGAGACTGAAGCTTTCTTT.